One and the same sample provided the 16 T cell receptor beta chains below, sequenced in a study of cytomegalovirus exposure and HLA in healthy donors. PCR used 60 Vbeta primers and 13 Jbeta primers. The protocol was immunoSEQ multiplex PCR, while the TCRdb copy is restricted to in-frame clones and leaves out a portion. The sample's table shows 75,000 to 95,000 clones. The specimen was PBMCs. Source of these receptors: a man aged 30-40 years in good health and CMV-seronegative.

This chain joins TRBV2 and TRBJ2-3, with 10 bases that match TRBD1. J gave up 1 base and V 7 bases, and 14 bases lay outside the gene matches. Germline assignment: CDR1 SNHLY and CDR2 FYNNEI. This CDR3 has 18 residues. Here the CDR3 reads CASKLLRYGTGGTDTQYF. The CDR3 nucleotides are TGTGCCAGCAAACTCCTTCGATACGGGACAGGGGGCACAGATACGCAGTATTTT.

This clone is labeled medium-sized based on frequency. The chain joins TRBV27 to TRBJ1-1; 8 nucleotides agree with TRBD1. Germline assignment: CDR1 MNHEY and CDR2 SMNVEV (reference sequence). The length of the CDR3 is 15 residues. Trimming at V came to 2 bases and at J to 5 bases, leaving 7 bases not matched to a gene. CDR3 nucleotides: TGTGCCAGCAGTTTACTGGACAGGGTGGGGACTGAAGCTTTCTTT. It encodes CASSLLDRVGTEAFF.

The CDR3 DNA sequence: TGTGCCAGTAGTATAGTGGGAGGGGGCTATGGCTACACCTTC. Amino acids: CASSIVGGGYGYTF. This chain links TRBV19 with TRBJ1-2, with D possibly TRBD1 on 6 matching bases. V was trimmed by 1 base and J by 4 bases, leaving 10 bases between them. The CDR3 is made up of 14 amino acids. Germline V gives CDR1 LNHDA, CDR2 SQIVND (reference sequence).

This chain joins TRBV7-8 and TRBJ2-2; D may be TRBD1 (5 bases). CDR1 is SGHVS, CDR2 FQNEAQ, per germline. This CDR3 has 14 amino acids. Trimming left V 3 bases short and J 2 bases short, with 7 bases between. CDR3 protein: CASSFDSNTGELFF. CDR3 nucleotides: TGTGCCAGCAGCTTCGACAGTAACACCGGGGAGCTGTTTTTT.

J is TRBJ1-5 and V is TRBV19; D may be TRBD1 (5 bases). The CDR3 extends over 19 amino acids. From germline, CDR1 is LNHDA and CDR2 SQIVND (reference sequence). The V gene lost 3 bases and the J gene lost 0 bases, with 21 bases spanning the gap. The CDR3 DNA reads TGTGCCAGTAGTATTCGGGAGGAGACAGTCCTATATAGCAATCAGCCCCAGCATTTT. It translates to CASSIREETVLYSNQPQHF. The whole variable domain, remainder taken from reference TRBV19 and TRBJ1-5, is DGGITQSPKYLFRKEGQNVTLSCEQNLNHDAMYWYRQDPGQGLRLIYYSQIVNDFQKGDIAEGYSVSREKKESFPLTVTSAQKNPTAFYLCASSIREETVLYSNQPQHFGDGTRLSIL.

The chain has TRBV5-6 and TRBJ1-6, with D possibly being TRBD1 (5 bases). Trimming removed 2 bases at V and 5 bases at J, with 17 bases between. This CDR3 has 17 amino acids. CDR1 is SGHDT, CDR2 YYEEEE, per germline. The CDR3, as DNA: TGTGCCAGCAGCTTCGGGGGTGGGGCGCTTAATAATTCACCCCTCCACTTT. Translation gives CASSFGGGALNNSPLHF.

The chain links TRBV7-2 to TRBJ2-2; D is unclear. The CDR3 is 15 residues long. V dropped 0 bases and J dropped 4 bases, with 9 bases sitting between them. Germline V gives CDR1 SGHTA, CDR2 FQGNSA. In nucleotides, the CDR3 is TGTGCCAGCAGCTTAGCGCCGACAATCACCGGGGAGCTGTTTTTT. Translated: CASSLAPTITGELFF.

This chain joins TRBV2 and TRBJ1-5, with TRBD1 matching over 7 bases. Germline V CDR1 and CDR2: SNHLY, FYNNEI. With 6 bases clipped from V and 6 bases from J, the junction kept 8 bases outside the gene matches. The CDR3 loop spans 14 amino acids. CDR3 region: CASSPWDSSQPQHF. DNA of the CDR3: TGTGCCAGCAGCCCCTGGGACAGTAGTCAGCCCCAGCATTTT.

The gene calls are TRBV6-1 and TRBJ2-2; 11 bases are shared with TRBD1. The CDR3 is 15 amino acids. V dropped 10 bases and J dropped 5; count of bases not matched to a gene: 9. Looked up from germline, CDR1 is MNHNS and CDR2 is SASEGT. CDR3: CANGGRDRGTGELFF. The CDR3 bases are TGTGCCAACGGGGGACGGGACAGGGGGACCGGGGAGCTGTTTTTT.

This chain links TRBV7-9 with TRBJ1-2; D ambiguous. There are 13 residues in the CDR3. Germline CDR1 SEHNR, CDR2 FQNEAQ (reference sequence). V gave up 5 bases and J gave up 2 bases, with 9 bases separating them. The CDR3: CASSPGANYGYTF. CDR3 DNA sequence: TGTGCCAGCAGCCCGGGAGCAAACTATGGCTACACCTTC.

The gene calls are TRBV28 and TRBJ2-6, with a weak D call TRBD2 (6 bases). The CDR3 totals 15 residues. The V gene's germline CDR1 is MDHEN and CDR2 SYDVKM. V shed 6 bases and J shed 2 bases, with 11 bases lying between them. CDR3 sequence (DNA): TGTGCCAGCAGCCCCCCGGGGGCTGGGGCCAACGTCCTGACTTTC. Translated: CASSPPGAGANVLTF.

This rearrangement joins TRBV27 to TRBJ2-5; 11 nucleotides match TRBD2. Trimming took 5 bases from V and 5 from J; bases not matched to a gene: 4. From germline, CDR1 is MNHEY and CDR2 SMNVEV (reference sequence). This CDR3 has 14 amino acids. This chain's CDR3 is CASSPLAGGETQYF. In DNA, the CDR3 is TGTGCCAGCAGTCCCTTAGCGGGAGGGGAGACCCAGTACTTC.

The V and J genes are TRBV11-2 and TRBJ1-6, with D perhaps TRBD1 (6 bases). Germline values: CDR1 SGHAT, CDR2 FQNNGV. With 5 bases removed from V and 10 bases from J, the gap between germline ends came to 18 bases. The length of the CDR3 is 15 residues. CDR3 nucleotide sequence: TGTGCCAGCAGCCCTGGGGGCAGGCAAGGGTCACCCCTCCACTTT. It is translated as CASSPGGRQGSPLHF.

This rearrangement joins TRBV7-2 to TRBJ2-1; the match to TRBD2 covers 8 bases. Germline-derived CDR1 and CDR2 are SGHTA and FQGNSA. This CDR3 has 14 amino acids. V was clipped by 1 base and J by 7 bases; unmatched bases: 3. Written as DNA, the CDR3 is TGTGCCAGCAGCTTAGGAACTAGCGGAAATGAGCAGTTCTTC. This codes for CASSLGTSGNEQFF.

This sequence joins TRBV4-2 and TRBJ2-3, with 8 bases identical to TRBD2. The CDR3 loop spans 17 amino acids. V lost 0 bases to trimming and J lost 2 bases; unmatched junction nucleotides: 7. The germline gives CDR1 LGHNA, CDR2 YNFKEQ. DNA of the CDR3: TGTGCCAGCAGCCAAGACGGAGTAGCGGGAACCACAGATACGCAGTATTTT. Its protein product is CASSQDGVAGTTDTQYF.

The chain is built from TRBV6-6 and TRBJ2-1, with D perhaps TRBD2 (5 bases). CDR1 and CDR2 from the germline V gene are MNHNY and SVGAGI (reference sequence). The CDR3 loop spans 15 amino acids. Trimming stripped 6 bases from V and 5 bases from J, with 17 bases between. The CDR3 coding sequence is TGTGCCAGCAGAGAGCCCGGGATTATTGACAATGAGCAGTTCTTC. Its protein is CASREPGIIDNEQFF.